Presented here are 5 T cell receptor beta chains from one specimen sequenced in a study of blood T cell repertoires in COVID-19. Clones were read by immunoSEQ multiplex PCR, and TCRdb kept only the in-frame ones, dropping some. The data show 20,000 to 25,000 clones, about 90% seen once. The sequencing input was peripheral blood. These receptors were obtained from a human donor in a cohort sampled during active COVID-19.

The chain joins TRBV30 to TRBJ1-3; D is possibly TRBD1 (6 bases). Germline CDR1 GTSNPN, CDR2 SVGIG (reference sequence). CDR3 length: 13 amino acids. Trimming shortened V by 3 bases and J by 6 bases, and 12 bases separated the two germline ends. In DNA form, the CDR3 reads TGTGCCTGGAGCAGGGGAACAATAAACACCATATATTTT. Translating gives CAWSRGTINTIYF. The variable domain in full, with the rest retrieved from reference TRBV30 and TRBJ1-3, is SQTIHQWPATLVQPVGSPLSLECTVEGTSNPNLYWYRQAAGRGLQLLFYSVGIGQISSEVPQNLSASRPQDRQFILSSKKLLLSDSGFYLCAWSRGTINTIYFGEGSWLTVV.

CDR3 DNA: TGTGCCAGCAGCCAAGGAGGAAATACGCAGTATTTT. Translating it yields CASSQGGNTQYF. This chain uses TRBV4-2 with TRBJ2-3; D is unresolved. Germline CDR1 and CDR2: LGHNA and YNFKEQ. The CDR3 consists of 12 residues. V dropped 1 base and J dropped 7 bases, with 6 bases sitting between them.

V gene TRBV4-3 combines with J gene TRBJ2-3; D gene uncertain. There are 14 residues in the CDR3. The germline CDR1 and CDR2 sequences are LGHNA and YSLEER. V lost 0 bases and J 4 bases, leaving 8 bases between the germline ends. CDR3 protein: CASSQELVADTQYF. The CDR3, as DNA: TGCGCCAGCAGCCAAGAACTTGTCGCAGATACGCAGTATTTT.

The V and J genes are TRBV4-2 and TRBJ1-4, with 7 bases aligning to TRBD1. Germline trimming cut 5 bases from V and 8 bases from J; bases unmatched to any gene: 5. Germline V gene data show CDR1 as LGHNA and CDR2 as YNFKEQ. This CDR3 contains 13 residues. This chain's CDR3 is CASSKTTGEKLFF. The CDR3 nucleotides read TGTGCCAGCAGCAAAACGACAGGGGAAAAACTGTTTTTT.

This chain uses TRBV3-1 (or the pseudogene TRBV3-2) with TRBJ1-1, with 11 bases that match TRBD1. J gave up 1 base and V 1 base, and 5 bases lay outside the gene matches. Germline loops: CDR1 LGHDT, CDR2 YNNKEL (reference sequence). This CDR3 is built from 17 residues. CDR3 coding DNA: TGTGCCAGCAGCCAAGCTTGGACAGGGGGCCGGAACACTGAAGCTTTCTTT. Its protein product is CASSQAWTGGRNTEAFF.